These T cell receptor beta chains were read from a single sample in a study of CD8+CD57+ T cells in acquired aplastic anemia. TCRdb re-called the reads through MiXCR, storing one row per CDR3 protein. The sample shows about 98,000 distinct CDR3 sequences, 65% to 70% of them seen only once. Sequencing used sorted CD4+, CD8+, or CD8+CD57+ T cells (not recorded which) from PBMCs. Source of these receptors: a human donor with aplastic anemia. Both conserved end residues are part of each CDR3. D genes are given only for firm matches. Some rows mark clone size as missing; the rest say once, few, many or name a class of expanded clone.

TRBJ1-2,NA,TRBV13,TRBD1,TGTGCCAGCAGCGCCCCGGGACAGAGGAGTGGTGGCTACACCTTC,CASSAPGQRSGGYTF
TRBJ1-6,few,TRBV7-9,NA,TGTGCCAGCAGCCTTGTAGGGGGGGACCTCCACTTT,CASSLVGGDLHF
TRBJ1-6,NA,TRBV10-3,TRBD1,TGTGCCACCCGACAGGGTTCTGATTCACCCCTCCACTTT,CATRQGSDSPLHF
TRBJ2-3,NA,TRBV10-3,TRBD1,TGTGCCATCAGTGTCCGGGACAGAATTTCCACAGATACGCAGTATTTT,CAISVRDRISTDTQYF
TRBJ1-2,NA,TRBV7-2,NA,TGTGCCAGCAGCTTAGTCACATCGGATGGCTACACCTTC,CASSLVTSDGYTF
TRBJ2-7,NA,TRBV10-2,NA,TGCGCCACGAGCACTCGGCAGCCAAGCTCCTACGAGCAGTACTTC,CATSTRQPSSYEQYF
TRBJ2-7,NA,TRBV2,TRBD1,TGTGCCAGCAGGGGACAGGGCTACGAGCAGTACTTC,CASRGQGYEQYF
TRBJ2-7,NA,TRBV4-2,TRBD2,TGTGCCAGCAGCCAAGATATCGGGGGGACCTACGAGCAGTACTTC,CASSQDIGGTYEQYF
TRBJ2-3,NA,TRBV29-1,TRBD1,TGCAGCGCGACAGGGCGGCCAGATACGCAGTATTTT,CSATGRPDTQYF
TRBJ2-7,once,TRBV7-9,NA,TGTGCCAGCAGCTTTGCGGAGCTCTACGAGCAGTACTTC,CASSFAELYEQYF
TRBJ1-1,many,TRBV7-9,NA,TGTGCCAGCAGCAAATATCACACCAACACTGAAGCTTTCTTT,CASSKYHTNTEAFF
TRBJ1-6,few,TRBV20-1,TRBD1,TGCAGTGCTAGTGAGGGGGCGACATATAATTCACCCCTCCACTTT,CSASEGATYNSPLHF
TRBJ1-2,once,TRBV7-8,TRBD1,TGTGCCAGCAGCCCCCGGTTGTATGGGGACAGTGAAATGGGGGGCTACACCTTC,CASSPRLYGDSEMGGYTF
TRBJ1-2,NA,TRBV5-1,TRBD1,TGCGCCAGCACCACGGCCCCTGGACAGGGGAATGGCTACACCTTC,CASTTAPGQGNGYTF
TRBJ2-5,NA,TRBV9,NA,TGTGCCAGCAGCGCAGGGATGGGAGAGACCCAGTACTTC,CASSAGMGETQYF
TRBJ1-6,NA,TRBV5-4,TRBD1,TGTGCCAGCAGCTTGGAGGGACAGGGAGGGTCACCCCTCCACTTT,CASSLEGQGGSPLHF
TRBJ2-7,NA,TRBV15,TRBD1,TGTGCCACCAGCAGAGAGACAGGGTACCCCCACGAGCAGTACTTC,CATSRETGYPHEQYF
TRBJ2-3,NA,TRBV25-1,NA,TGTGCCAGCAGGCATCCAGGGGCCACAGATACGCAGTATTTT,CASRHPGATDTQYF
TRBJ2-7,NA,TRBV29-1,NA,TGCAGCGTATCCGGGCCTTACGAGCAGTACTTC,CSVSGPYEQYF
TRBJ2-1,many,TRBV12-3/TRBV12-4,TRBD2,TGTGCCAGCAGTTCTAGCGGGAGGGCCAGTGAGCAGTTCTTC,CASSSSGRASEQFF
TRBJ2-7,NA,TRBV7-6,NA,TGTGCCAGCATACGACAGGATAGGCGCGAGCAGTACTTC,CASIRQDRREQYF
TRBJ2-7,NA,TRBV24-1,NA,TGTGCCACCAGTGATTTGGGGGCGGGTGGCGAGCAGTACTTC,CATSDLGAGGEQYF
TRBJ1-2,few,TRBV29-1,NA,TGCAGCGTTGTAGGATCAGAGGTTGTAGGCTACACCTTC,CSVVGSEVVGYTF
TRBJ2-2,NA,TRBV29-1,NA,TGCGGCGTTGGGGCGGGCCCCCTGGGGACCGGGGAGCTGTTTTTT,CGVGAGPLGTGELFF
TRBJ2-3,NA,TRBV11-2,NA,TGTGCCAGCAGCTTAGTGGGACTCACAGATACGCAGTATTTT,CASSLVGLTDTQYF
TRBJ2-3,NA,TRBV20-1,TRBD2,TGCAGTGCTAGATGGGCTGCTAGCGGGGGGCCAGATACGCAGTATTTT,CSARWAASGGPDTQYF
TRBJ1-1,NA,TRBV2,TRBD1,TGTGCCAGCGATCGACAGGGGAACACTGAAGCTTTCTTT,CASDRQGNTEAFF
TRBJ1-4,NA,TRBV5-5,TRBD1,TGTGCCAGCAGCTTGGGTGGGACAGGGAATGAAAAACTGTTTTTT,CASSLGGTGNEKLFF
TRBJ2-3,NA,TRBV4-2,NA,TGTGCCAGCAGCCAAGATCTGGGTGATACGCAGTATTTT,CASSQDLGDTQYF
TRBJ2-7,few,TRBV29-1,NA,TGCAGCGCCGGAGGGGACGATCTCTACGAGCAGTACTTC,CSAGGDDLYEQYF
TRBJ1-1,NA,TRBV15,NA,TGTGCCACCAGCAGAGATTCAATGCGTGCCACTGAAGCTTTCTTT,CATSRDSMRATEAFF
TRBJ1-2,NA,TRBV12-3/TRBV12-4,NA,TGTGCCAGCAGTTTTAACAGCCCAGAAAGTGGCTACACCTTC,CASSFNSPESGYTF
TRBJ1-6,few,TRBV25-1,NA,TGTGCCAGCAGTGTGGGCCTGAATTCACCCCTCCACTTT,CASSVGLNSPLHF
TRBJ2-7,NA,TRBV11-1,NA,TGTGCCAGCAGCTTAGAAGGCCAACTAGGGGGAGACGAGCAGTACTTC,CASSLEGQLGGDEQYF
TRBJ1-5,NA,TRBV6-5,NA,TGTGCCAGCAGTTACTCTGAGAATCAGCCCCAGCATTTT,CASSYSENQPQHF
TRBJ2-7,once,TRBV7-2,NA,TGTGCCAGCAGTCCACAGTGGGGCGGAACCTACGAGCAGTACTTC,CASSPQWGGTYEQYF
TRBJ1-5,few,TRBV10-3,NA,TGTGCCATCAGTGAGTCTAGGGACGCGAATCAGCCCCAGCATTTT,CAISESRDANQPQHF
TRBJ2-6,NA,TRBV5-1,TRBD2,TGCGCCAGCAGCTTCGGGGGGACTGGGGCCAACGTCCTGACTTTC,CASSFGGTGANVLTF
TRBJ2-5,NA,TRBV3-1,NA,TGTGCCAGCAGCCAACGGGGTTCGGAGACCCAGTACTTC,CASSQRGSETQYF
TRBJ1-3,NA,TRBV19,NA,TGTGCCTGCTTATATGGAAACACCATATATTTT,CACLYGNTIYF
TRBJ2-1,once,TRBV20-1,NA,TGCAGTGCCACTTGGTTAAACTCCTACAATGAGCAGTTCTTC,CSATWLNSYNEQFF
TRBJ1-1,NA,TRBV20-1,NA,TGCAGTGCATCTGAAGCTTTCTTT,CSASEAFF
TRBJ1-6,NA,TRBV10-3,NA,TGTGCCATCAGTGATGAGGGGTCCTATAATTCACCTCTCCACTTT,CAISDEGSYNSPLHF
TRBJ2-3,NA,TRBV7-2,TRBD2,TGTGCCAGCAGCTTCCATAGCGGGGCGGATACGCAGTATTTT,CASSFHSGADTQYF
TRBJ1-5,NA,TRBV20-1,NA,TGCAGTGCTACGAGTAGGGGCCAGCCCCAGCATTTT,CSATSRGQPQHF
TRBJ2-2,NA,TRBV29-1,TRBD2,TGCAGCTTAGCGGGGGTCGCGAACACCGGGGAGCTGTTTTTT,CSLAGVANTGELFF
TRBJ1-2,NA,TRBV19,NA,TGTGCCAGTAGATCGGACAGTATATACGGCTACACCTTC,CASRSDSIYGYTF
TRBJ2-7,NA,TRBV7-9,NA,TGTGCCAGCAGCTTACATAACGAGCCGTACGAGCAGTACTTC,CASSLHNEPYEQYF
TRBJ1-1,NA,TRBV20-1,NA,TGCAGTGCTAGATTCCCAGGGGAGCTAAACAGGAACACTGAAGCTTTCTTT,CSARFPGELNRNTEAFF
TRBJ2-7,NA,TRBV20-1,TRBD2,TGCAGTGCCCAGACTAGCGGGAGAAGGGGCGAGCAGTACTTC,CSAQTSGRRGEQYF
TRBJ2-7,once,TRBV7-2,NA,TGTGCCAGCGCTAGGTCAAACTACTACGAGCAGTACTTC,CASARSNYYEQYF
TRBJ2-1,NA,TRBV20-1,NA,TGCAGTGCCAACGAGGGCCCCCCCAATGAGCAGTTCTTC,CSANEGPPNEQFF
TRBJ1-6,NA,TRBV7-9,NA,TGTGCCAGCAACTTGTGGGGTTCACCCCTCCACTTT,CASNLWGSPLHF
TRBJ2-2,few,TRBV2,NA,TGTGCCAGCATAGGGCAGTCCAACACCGGGGAGCTGTTTTTT,CASIGQSNTGELFF
TRBJ1-1,NA,TRBV7-3,NA,TGTGCCAGCAGCAAGCTCCTGAACACTGAAGCTTTCTTT,CASSKLLNTEAFF
TRBJ2-3,NA,TRBV20-1,TRBD2,TGCAGTGCTCACCGACTAGCGGAGAGCACAGATACGCAGTATTTT,CSAHRLAESTDTQYF
TRBJ2-1,few,TRBV20-1,TRBD2,TGCAGTGCTAGAGGACTAGCGGGGTACAATGAGCAGTTCTTC,CSARGLAGYNEQFF
TRBJ2-7,NA,TRBV6-1,TRBD2,TGTGCCAGCAGGGTCGCCGGGACTAGAGCCTACGAGCAGTACTTC,CASRVAGTRAYEQYF
TRBJ2-7,NA,TRBV5-1,TRBD1,TGCGCCAGCAGCGGGACGGGACAGGGGGCACACGAGCAGTACTTC,CASSGTGQGAHEQYF
TRBJ2-7,many,TRBV19,NA,TGTGCCAGTAGTATCGACGGTACCTACGAGCAGTACTTC,CASSIDGTYEQYF